The present TCR beta chain was sequenced within a study of CD8 T cell repertoires and HIV-1 epitope variants. Turning to the study itself: Separate wells received one of Twenty-five Gag or Nef variant peptides. Enriched T cells were co-cultured with equal autologous T cell-negative cells. Separate from the cultures, 1M uncultured T cells served as baseline. Study-level findings and limits: Nine or ten antigen-specific TCR beta clonotypes were found; roughly 6 seemed cross-reactive to variants.

Data came from immunoSEQ multiplex PCR; TCRdb stores just in-frame clones and leaves some out. The sample has several thousand clones; about 66% are singletons. The CDR3 is 15 residues long. The germline gives CDR1 SQVTM, CDR2 ANQGSEA. V was cut by 8 bases and J by 3 bases, with 22 bases left in between. With regard to this clone: The target antigen is unknown.

This TCR was recovered from a male donor with HIV. The chain combines TRBV29-1 with TRBJ1-1, with TRBD1 as a possible D gene (6 bases). Sequences were obtained from cultured CD8+ T cells derived from PBMCs. The CDR3 protein is CSKESRQDWDTEAFF. The DNA of the CDR3 is TGCAGCAAAGAATCGCGACAGGACTGGGACACTGAAGCTTTCTTT. The full variable domain, in which reference TRBV29-1 and TRBJ1-1 provide the parts outside the CDR3, is SAVISQKPSRDICQRGTSLTIQCQVDSQVTMMFWYRQQPGQSLTLIATANQGSEATYESGFVIDKFPISRPNLTFSTLTVSNMSPEDSSIYLCSKESRQDWDTEAFFGQGTRLTVV.